This is a list of T cell receptor beta chains from one sample in a study of somatic mutations in cytotoxic T cells in rheumatoid arthritis. Method: immunoSEQ multiplex PCR; TCRdb's copy keeps in-frame clones and lacks some. The data show roughly 30,000 clones, more than 85% seen once. Material for sequencing was CD8+ T cells sorted from blood. Every receptor here comes from an adult with rheumatoid arthritis. The CDR3 runs from the conserved cysteine through the conserved F or W. The D gene is left open where the match is weak. Clone size is not always given. Where it is, it says once, few, many or a class for expanded clones.

D gene | clone size | J gene | V gene | CDR3 DNA | CDR3 protein
TRBD2 | once | TRBJ2-7 | TRBV19 | TGTGCCAGCCGACTAGCGGGAGCCTACGAGCAGTACTTC | CASRLAGAYEQYF
TRBD2 | once | TRBJ2-1 | TRBV6-6 | TGTGCCAGCAGTCCCCCTAGCGGGCTTGAGCAGTTCTTC | CASSPPSGLEQFF
NA | NA | TRBJ1-2 | TRBV7-9 | TGTGCCAGCAGCCCGACGGGGGGGAATATAATCAGTGGCTACACCTTC | CASSPTGGNIISGYTF
NA | NA | TRBJ1-2 | TRBV5-1 | TGCGCCAGCAGCCAAAATCCCAGGGACCACTATGGCTACACCTTC | CASSQNPRDHYGYTF
TRBD2 | NA | TRBJ2-7 | TRBV2 | TGTGCCAGCAGTGGGGCTAGCGGGGGGGGCCATGACTCCTACGAGCAGTACTTC | CASSGASGGGHDSYEQYF
TRBD1 | NA | TRBJ2-7 | TRBV29-1 | TGCAGCGTTGTTGGGACAGGGGGTTACGAGCAGTACTTC | CSVVGTGGYEQYF
NA | NA | TRBJ1-1 | TRBV10-3 | TGTGCCATCAGATCGGGGGGGACTGAAGCTTTCTTT | CAIRSGGTEAFF
TRBD1 | NA | TRBJ1-2 | TRBV7-8 | TGTGCCAGCAGCCCGACAGGGGGCACGGGCAACTATGGCTACACCTTC | CASSPTGGTGNYGYTF
NA | NA | TRBJ2-1 | TRBV5-1 | TGCGCCAGCAGCATACCGGACAGTGAAGGGGAGCAGTTCTTC | CASSIPDSEGEQFF
TRBD2 | NA | TRBJ2-7 | TRBV7-9 | TGTGCCAGCAGCTTAGTGACTAGCGGCCACTACGAGCAGTACTTC | CASSLVTSGHYEQYF
TRBD1 | NA | TRBJ2-7 | TRBV28 | TGTGCCAGCAGCGTGGCTAGAGACAGGGACCCCTACGAGCAGTACTTC | CASSVARDRDPYEQYF
TRBD2 | NA | TRBJ2-1 | TRBV2 | TGTGCCAGCAGTGAAGGCCGGGGGGGTTATGAGCAGTTCTTC | CASSEGRGGYEQFF
NA | NA | TRBJ2-7 | TRBV7-2 | TGTGCCAGCAGCGGGGCGGCCTCCTACGAGCAGTACTTC | CASSGAASYEQYF
TRBD2 | NA | TRBJ2-1 | TRBV13 | TGTGCCAGCAGCCTAAGGGGTAGCGGGGTATCCTACAATGAGCAGTTCTTC | CASSLRGSGVSYNEQFF
TRBD1 | once | TRBJ1-1 | TRBV5-4 | TGTGCCAGCAGCTTTCAGGGGGGAACTGAAGCTTTCTTT | CASSFQGGTEAFF
TRBD1 | NA | TRBJ2-5 | TRBV2 | TGTGCCAGCAGTGGTTCGACAGGGCGAGAGACCCAGTACTTC | CASSGSTGRETQYF
TRBD1 | NA | TRBJ2-3 | TRBV5-1 | TGCGCCAGCAGCTTTGGACAGGATCTTAGCACAGATACGCAGTATTTT | CASSFGQDLSTDTQYF
TRBD1 | NA | TRBJ2-1 | TRBV7-6 | TGTGCCAGCAGGGGGGGACAGGGACCTAACAATGAGCAGTTCTTC | CASRGGQGPNNEQFF
TRBD2 | NA | TRBJ2-1 | TRBV10-1 | TGCGCCAGCGCGAAGGGAGGGGAACGGAATGAGCAGTTCTTC | CASAKGGERNEQFF
NA | NA | TRBJ2-7 | TRBV12-5 | TGTGCTAGTGGTTTTGGGCAGGGCTACGAGCAGTACTTC | CASGFGQGYEQYF
NA | NA | TRBJ1-5 | TRBV27 | TGTGCCAGCAGTTTACTAGCGGCATCTAATCAGCCCCAGCATTTT | CASSLLAASNQPQHF
TRBD2 | NA | TRBJ2-1 | TRBV7-6 | TGTGCCAGCAGCTTAGCGAAGAGTAGCGGGGGGTACAATGAGCAGTTCTTC | CASSLAKSSGGYNEQFF
NA | NA | TRBJ1-4 | TRBV27 | TGTGCCAGCAGCCCCATGGTGGGGTATGAAAAACTGTTTTTT | CASSPMVGYEKLFF
NA | few | TRBJ2-1 | TRBV10-1 | TGCGCCAGCAGTGAGGTAGCGCGAGGGTTGCAGTTCTTC | CASSEVARGLQFF
NA | NA | TRBJ1-5 | TRBV7-9 | TGTGCCAGCAGCTCCGGACTTCTTGGTGGCAATCAGCCCCAGCATTTT | CASSSGLLGGNQPQHF
NA | NA | TRBJ2-5 | TRBV25-1 | TGTGCCAGCAGTGTGGCAGGGGGGGAAGAGACCCAGTACTTC | CASSVAGGEETQYF
TRBD2 | NA | TRBJ2-2 | TRBV6-5 | TGTGCCAGCAGTTACAAGGGACTATTGGGCGGGGAGCTGTTTTTT | CASSYKGLLGGELFF
NA | few | TRBJ2-7 | TRBV7-9 | TGTGCCAGCAGCTTAGTGTCGGGACAAAGTTCCTACGAGCAGTACTTC | CASSLVSGQSSYEQYF
NA | NA | TRBJ2-1 | TRBV12-5 | TGTGCTAGTGGTTTGGTAGAGGGAAGGGGCCGTCACAATGAGCAGTTCTTC | CASGLVEGRGRHNEQFF
NA | NA | TRBJ2-2 | TRBV9 | TGTGCCAGCAGCGAGGGTGGCGGCCCGAACACCGGGGAGCTGTTTTTT | CASSEGGGPNTGELFF
NA | medium-sized | TRBJ1-5 | TRBV27 | TGTGCCAGCAGTGCGATTCCTTATAGCAATCAGCCCCAGCATTTT | CASSAIPYSNQPQHF
TRBD1 | NA | TRBJ2-1 | TRBV9 | TGTGCCAGCAGCGGAGACAGGGATTGGATAAATTACAATGAGCAGTTCTTC | CASSGDRDWINYNEQFF
NA | NA | TRBJ2-3 | TRBV27 | TGTGCCAGCAGTTCCGTTGAGGGGTGGGGTACAGATACGCAGTATTTT | CASSSVEGWGTDTQYF
NA | NA | TRBJ2-5 | TRBV6-1 | TGTGCCAGCAGTGAAGCCGCCGAGACCCAGTACTTC | CASSEAAETQYF
NA | NA | TRBJ2-2 | TRBV10-2 | TGCGCCAGCGGATCTACGCAATCCGGGGAGCTGTTTTTT | CASGSTQSGELFF
NA | NA | TRBJ2-1 | TRBV30 | TGTGCCTGGAGTGCCGGGGAGTACTACAATGAGCAGTTCTTC | CAWSAGEYYNEQFF
NA | few | TRBJ2-1 | TRBV6-5 | TGTGCCAGCAGCCTACAGGGCCATGAGCAGTTCTTC | CASSLQGHEQFF
TRBD1 | NA | TRBJ2-2 | TRBV30 | TGTGCCTGGTCTCCAGGGGGGAACACCGGGGAGCTGTTTTTT | CAWSPGGNTGELFF
NA | NA | TRBJ2-7 | TRBV10-2 | TGCGCCAGCAGTGAGTCGTACGAGCAGTACTTC | CASSESYEQYF
NA | NA | TRBJ2-7 | TRBV27 | TGTGCCAGCAGTTTATTGGGGGGCGGAGAGCAGTACTTC | CASSLLGGGEQYF
NA | once | TRBJ2-3 | TRBV10-3 | TGTGCCATCAGTGAGGATCCAACAGGGACAGATACGCAGTATTTT | CAISEDPTGTDTQYF
TRBD2 | NA | TRBJ2-3 | TRBV7-3 | TGTGCCAGCAGCTTAATGCCTAGCGGGGCCCCAGATACGCAGTATTTT | CASSLMPSGAPDTQYF
NA | NA | TRBJ1-2 | TRBV7-9 | TGTGCCAGCAGCCCCACCGGGACATTATCAGGGACTAACTATGGCTACACCTTC | CASSPTGTLSGTNYGYTF
NA | NA | TRBJ1-5 | TRBV7-9 | TGTGCCAGCAGCTTCACCGGCCCACGGGGCAATCAGCCCCAGCATTTT | CASSFTGPRGNQPQHF
NA | few | TRBJ1-2 | TRBV7-6 | TGTGCCAGCAGCTTAGGGGCGGGTCTCCACTATGGCTACACCTTC | CASSLGAGLHYGYTF
TRBD1 | NA | TRBJ2-3 | TRBV10-3 | TGTGCCATCAGCCTAACAGGGGCAGATACGCAGTATTTT | CAISLTGADTQYF
TRBD2 | NA | TRBJ2-1 | TRBV27 | TGTGCCAGCACTTTTTCCGGGACTAGATCCCGTGAGCAGTTCTTC | CASTFSGTRSREQFF
TRBD2 | NA | TRBJ2-1 | TRBV13 | TGTGCCAGCAGCTCCAAGCTCCCTTTAACTAGCGGGATGATAGATGAGCAGTTCTTC | CASSSKLPLTSGMIDEQFF
NA | NA | TRBJ2-3 | TRBV7-6 | TGTGCCAGCAGCGCCGGAGGGGGAGATACGCAGTATTTT | CASSAGGGDTQYF
NA | NA | TRBJ2-6 | TRBV7-9 | TGTGCCGGTTTAGGCTCTGGGGCCAACGTCCTGACTTTC | CAGLGSGANVLTF
NA | NA | TRBJ2-1 | TRBV6-5 | TGTGCCAGCAGTTACTCAAGCGGCGGTGAGCAGTTCTTC | CASSYSSGGEQFF
NA | NA | TRBJ2-1 | TRBV5-5 | TGTGCCAGCAGCTTGGAGGAGCGGGTATGGGATGAGCAGTTCTTC | CASSLEERVWDEQFF
NA | few | TRBJ2-7 | TRBV29-1 | TGCAGCGTTGAGTCAGAGAACTACGAGCAGTACTTC | CSVESENYEQYF
NA | NA | TRBJ1-1 | TRBV7-2 | TGTGCCAGCAGCCCCTTAAGAGGTTTGGACACTGAAGCTTTCTTT | CASSPLRGLDTEAFF
NA | once | TRBJ2-7 | TRBV27 | TGTGCCAGCAGTCACAGTTACCGGGACGACTCCTACGAGCAGTACTTC | CASSHSYRDDSYEQYF